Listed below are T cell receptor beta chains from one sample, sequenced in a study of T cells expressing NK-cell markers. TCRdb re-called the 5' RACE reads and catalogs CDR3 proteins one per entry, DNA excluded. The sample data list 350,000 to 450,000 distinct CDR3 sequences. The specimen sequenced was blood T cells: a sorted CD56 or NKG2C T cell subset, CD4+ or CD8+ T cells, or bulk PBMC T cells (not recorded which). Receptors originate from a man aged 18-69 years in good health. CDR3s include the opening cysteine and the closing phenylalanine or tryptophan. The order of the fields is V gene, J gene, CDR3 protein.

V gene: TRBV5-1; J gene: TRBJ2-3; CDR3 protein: CASTRTSGGSTDTQYF
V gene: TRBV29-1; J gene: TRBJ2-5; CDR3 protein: CSVELPRGRRETQYF
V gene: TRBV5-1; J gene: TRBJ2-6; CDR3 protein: CASTRDGGLGETGANVLTF
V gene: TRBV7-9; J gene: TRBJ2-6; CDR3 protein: CASSLQGTSGANVLTF
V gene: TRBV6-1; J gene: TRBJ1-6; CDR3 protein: CASSRLGTGGRALHF
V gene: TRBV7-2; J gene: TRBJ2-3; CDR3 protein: CASSYTIAGGGPDTQYF
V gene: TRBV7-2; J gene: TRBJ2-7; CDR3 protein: CASSLAIGTQNEQYF
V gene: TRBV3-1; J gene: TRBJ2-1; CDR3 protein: CASSRAGGNEQFF
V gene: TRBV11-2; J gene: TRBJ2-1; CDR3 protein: CASSLRVGGSPYNEQFF
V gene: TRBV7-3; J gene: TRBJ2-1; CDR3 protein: CASSGQGWSEQFF
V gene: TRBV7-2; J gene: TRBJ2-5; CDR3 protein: CASSLEGTWAKRTQYF
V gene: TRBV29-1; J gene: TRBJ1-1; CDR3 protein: CSVRTGRNTEAFF
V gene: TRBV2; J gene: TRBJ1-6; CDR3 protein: CASSARSPLHF
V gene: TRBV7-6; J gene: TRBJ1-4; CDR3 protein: CASSGRTGFREKLFF
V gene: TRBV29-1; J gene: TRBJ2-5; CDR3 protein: CSVEELGETQYF
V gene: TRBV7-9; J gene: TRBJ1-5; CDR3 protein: CASSFGTGPGQPQHF
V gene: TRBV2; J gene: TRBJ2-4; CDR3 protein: CASSEWTSGGHEYF
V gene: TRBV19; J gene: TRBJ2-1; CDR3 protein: CASSDPGTGRHNEQFF
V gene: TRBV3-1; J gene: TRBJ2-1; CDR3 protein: CASSLRTGNYNEQFF
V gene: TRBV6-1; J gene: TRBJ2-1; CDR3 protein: CASSKGTYEQFF
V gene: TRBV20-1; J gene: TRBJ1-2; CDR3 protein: CSASDRGSRGYTF
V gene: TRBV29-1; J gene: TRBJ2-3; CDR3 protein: CSVAGQGGDTQYF
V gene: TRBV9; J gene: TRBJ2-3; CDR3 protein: CASSVSVGGGYTDTQYF
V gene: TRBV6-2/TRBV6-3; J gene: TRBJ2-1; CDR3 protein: CASSRWTSGELKRFF
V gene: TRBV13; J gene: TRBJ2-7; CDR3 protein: CASSLRQVTYEQYF
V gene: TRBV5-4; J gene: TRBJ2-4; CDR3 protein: CASSRRAVSKNIQYF
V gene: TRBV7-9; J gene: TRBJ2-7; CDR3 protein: CASSPGGPYAGYF
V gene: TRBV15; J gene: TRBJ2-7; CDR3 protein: CATSPPRDGLYEQYF
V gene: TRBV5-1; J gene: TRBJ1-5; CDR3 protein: CASSPGHINQPQHF
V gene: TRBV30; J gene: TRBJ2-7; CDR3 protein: CAWRKPGQGYEQYF
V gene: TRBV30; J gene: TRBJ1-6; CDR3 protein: CAWSVRQPGNSPLHF
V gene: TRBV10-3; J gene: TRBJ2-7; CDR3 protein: CAISESARTGGSYEQYF
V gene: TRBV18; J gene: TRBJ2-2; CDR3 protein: CASSPPGRKTANTGELFF
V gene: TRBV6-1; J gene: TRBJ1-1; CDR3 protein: CASSRRDGMNTEAFF
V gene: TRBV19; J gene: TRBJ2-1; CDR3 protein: CASKWGPGYEQFF
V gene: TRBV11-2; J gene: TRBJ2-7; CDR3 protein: CASSLDGTVYEQYF
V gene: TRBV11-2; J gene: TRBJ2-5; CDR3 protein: CASSSGQHKETQYF
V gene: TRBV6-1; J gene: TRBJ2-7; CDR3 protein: CASSGEAYGEQYF
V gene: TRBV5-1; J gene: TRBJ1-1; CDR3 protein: CASSETGTPATEAFF
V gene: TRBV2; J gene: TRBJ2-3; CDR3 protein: CASRAWEARTDTQYF
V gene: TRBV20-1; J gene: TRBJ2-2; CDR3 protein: CSALSGTTNTGELFF
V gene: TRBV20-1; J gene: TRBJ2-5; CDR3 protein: CSARVTGQETQYF
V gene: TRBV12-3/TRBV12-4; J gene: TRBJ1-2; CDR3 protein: CASSPEGGGKAYGYTF
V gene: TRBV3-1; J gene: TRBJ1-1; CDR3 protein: CASSPWTGTEAFF
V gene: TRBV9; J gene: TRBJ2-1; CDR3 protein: CASSVGDRGLNEQFF
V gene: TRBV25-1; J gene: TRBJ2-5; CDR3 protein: CASSGFGETQYF
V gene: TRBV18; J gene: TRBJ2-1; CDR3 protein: CASSPLGQGSYNEQFF
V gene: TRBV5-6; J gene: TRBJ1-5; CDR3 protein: CASSFYQGDQPQHF
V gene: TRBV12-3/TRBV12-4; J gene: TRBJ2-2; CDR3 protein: CASRPPGQGATGELFF
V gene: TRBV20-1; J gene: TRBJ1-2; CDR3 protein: CSARVPTGLDGYTF
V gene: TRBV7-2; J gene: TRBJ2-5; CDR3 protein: CASSFRGDKETQYF